This is a list of T cell receptor beta chains from one sample in a study of cytomegalovirus exposure and HLA in healthy donors. Sequencing was performed with immunoSEQ multiplex PCR; in TCRdb, only in-frame clones are kept and a portion is missing. The sample yields fewer than 250,000 clones, over 80% seen once. Material for sequencing was PBMCs. The receptors derive from a boy aged 2-9 years in good health and CMV-seronegative. Both conserved end residues are part of each CDR3. The order of the fields is clone size, CDR3 length, D gene, V gene, J gene, CDR3 DNA, CDR3 protein. A D gene is named only where the DNA matches it firmly. Size is omitted from some rows. Given values are once, few, many or a class for expanded clones.

NA,15,NA,TRBV9,TRBJ2-1,TGTGCCAGCAGCGTAGGTTTGAGGGCCGGGGAAGAGCAGTTCTTC,CASSVGLRAGEEQFF
once,11,NA,TRBV20-1,TRBJ2-7,TGCAGTGCTAGGTTGGCTTACGAGCAGTACTTC,CSARLAYEQYF
once,16,NA,TRBV21-1,TRBJ2-7,TGTGCCAGCAGCAAAGCGTCGTGGGACAGGGCCTACGAGCAGTACTTC,CASSKASWDRAYEQYF
NA,13,NA,TRBV10-3,TRBJ1-2,TGTGCCATCAGTGGAAGAGGAAACTATGGCTATACCTTC,CAISGRGNYGYTF
NA,16,TRBD1,TRBV14,TRBJ2-7,TGTGCCAGCAGCCAGGCCGGACAGGGCCTAAACTACGAGCAGTACTTC,CASSQAGQGLNYEQYF
NA,13,NA,TRBV11-2,TRBJ1-2,TGTGCCAGCAGCTTAGCTCTCCTCTATGGCTACACCTTC,CASSLALLYGYTF
NA,15,NA,TRBV7-9,TRBJ1-5,TGTGCCAGCAGTCGTGACAGTCCCCCCAATCAGCCCCAGCATTTT,CASSRDSPPNQPQHF
NA,14,TRBD1,TRBV7-6,TRBJ2-7,TGTGCCAGCAGCTCGGGGGACAGGGGGTCCGAGCAGTACTTC,CASSSGDRGSEQYF
NA,15,TRBD2,TRBV19,TRBJ2-3,TGTGCCAGTAGTATATGGCGGGAGGGCACAGATACGCAGTATTTT,CASSIWREGTDTQYF
once,13,NA,TRBV6-5,TRBJ2-1,TGTGCCAGCAGTGTGTACAGCAACAATGAGCAGTTCTTC,CASSVYSNNEQFF
NA,14,NA,TRBV29-1,TRBJ1-2,TGCAGCGTTGAGTGGGACATCTATAACTATGGCTACACCTTC,CSVEWDIYNYGYTF
NA,11,NA,TRBV19,TRBJ2-5,TGTGCCAGTAGTTCAGGGGAGACCCAGTACTTC,CASSSGETQYF
once,14,NA,TRBV11-2,TRBJ1-4,TGTGCCAGCAGCTTAGAGGCCAGTAATGAAAAACTGTTTTTT,CASSLEASNEKLFF
NA,14,NA,TRBV13,TRBJ1-4,TGTGCCAGCAGCTTAGGGGGACTATATGAAAAACTGTTTTTT,CASSLGGLYEKLFF
NA,10,NA,TRBV20-1,TRBJ1-1,TGCAGTGCTATTAGCAGGGGAGCTTTCTTT,CSAISRGAFF
NA,13,NA,TRBV7-6,TRBJ2-1,TGTGCCAGCAGCTTAGGGCCCTACAATGAGCAGTTCTTC,CASSLGPYNEQFF
NA,18,TRBD2,TRBV5-6,TRBJ2-2,TGTGCCAGCAGCTTGGCCGGACTAGCGGGAGGTTCGACCGGGGAGCTGTTTTTT,CASSLAGLAGGSTGELFF
NA,14,TRBD1,TRBV14,TRBJ1-2,TGTGCCAGCAGCACTCACAGGGGTGTGAGTGGCTACACCTTC,CASSTHRGVSGYTF
NA,15,NA,TRBV5-6,TRBJ2-2,TGTGCCAGCAGCTTACTAGCATCGAACACCGGGGAGCTGTTTTTT,CASSLLASNTGELFF
NA,13,NA,TRBV19,TRBJ2-1,TGTGCCAGTAGTATAAGAGCATACAATGAGCAGTTCTTC,CASSIRAYNEQFF
once,14,NA,TRBV30,TRBJ2-1,TGTGCCTGGTCTAGTTCTAGGTGGGAGGCTGAGCAGTTCTTC,CAWSSSRWEAEQFF
NA,17,TRBD2,TRBV2,TRBJ2-7,TGTGCCAGCAGTGATAGGGGACTAGCGGGGGTTCTCTACGAGCAGTACTTC,CASSDRGLAGVLYEQYF
NA,15,NA,TRBV19,TRBJ1-1,TGTGCCAGTGGGCTGGGGTCCGGGGGGGGCACTGAAGCTTTCTTT,CASGLGSGGGTEAFF
NA,16,NA,TRBV9,TRBJ2-1,TGTGCCAGCAGCGTAGAATCGGGGTTTACCTACAATGAGCAGTTCTTC,CASSVESGFTYNEQFF
NA,14,NA,TRBV11-2,TRBJ2-4,TGTGCCAGCAGCTTAGTACTAGCCAAAAACATTCAGTACTTC,CASSLVLAKNIQYF
NA,12,NA,TRBV5-1,TRBJ2-3,TGCGCCAGCAGCTTAGGACTAGATACGCAGTATTTT,CASSLGLDTQYF
NA,15,TRBD1,TRBV5-4,TRBJ2-7,TGTGCCAGCAGCTCGGGACAGACTCGGTGGGGCGAGCAGTACTTC,CASSSGQTRWGEQYF
NA,14,NA,TRBV6-5,TRBJ1-5,TGTGCCAGCAGCCCCTCCCGACCGGGTCAGCCCCAGCATTTT,CASSPSRPGQPQHF
NA,15,TRBD2,TRBV7-6,TRBJ2-7,TGTGCCAGCAGCACGGGGGGGGGACTAAGCTACGAGCAGTACTTC,CASSTGGGLSYEQYF
NA,11,TRBD1,TRBV20-1,TRBJ1-1,TGCAGTGCCCCGACAGGGTGGCGAGCTTTCTTT,CSAPTGWRAFF
NA,14,TRBD1,TRBV29-1,TRBJ2-7,TGCAGCGTTGAGGGACAGGGGGCCTCCTACGAGCAGTACTTC,CSVEGQGASYEQYF
NA,12,NA,TRBV9,TRBJ2-1,TGTGCCAGCAGCGTGGACAGCAATGAGCAGTTCTTC,CASSVDSNEQFF
NA,13,NA,TRBV30,TRBJ1-2,TGTGCCTACCAACAACAGGATAACTATGGCTACACCTTC,CAYQQQDNYGYTF
few,13,NA,TRBV28,TRBJ1-1,TGTGCCAGCAGTGGAGACAGCAACACTGAAGCTTTCTTT,CASSGDSNTEAFF
NA,14,NA,TRBV2,TRBJ2-7,TGTGCCAGCAGTGAAGCCGGGGACTCCTACGAGCAGTACTTC,CASSEAGDSYEQYF
NA,15,NA,TRBV15,TRBJ2-7,TGTGCCACCAGCAAATCTGGGGACACAGGGTACGAGCAGTACTTC,CATSKSGDTGYEQYF
NA,15,TRBD1,TRBV11-2,TRBJ2-2,TGTGCCAGCAGCAACAGGGGGCTGGATCCCGGGGAGCTGTTTTTT,CASSNRGLDPGELFF
NA,14,TRBD2,TRBV5-6,TRBJ2-7,TGTGCCAGCAGCCGTTCTAGCGGGAGCGGCGAGCAGTACTTC,CASSRSSGSGEQYF
once,16,TRBD1,TRBV27,TRBJ2-7,TGTGCCAGCAGCCAGACGTGGGACAGCACGTACTACGAGCAGTACTTC,CASSQTWDSTYYEQYF
NA,15,NA,TRBV5-1,TRBJ2-1,TGCGCCAGCAGCTTGGCCGGGTTTTCCTACAATGAGCAGTTCTTC,CASSLAGFSYNEQFF
NA,15,TRBD1,TRBV7-9,TRBJ1-5,TGTGCCAGCGGAGGGGGACAGGGGGCTCGACAGCCCCAGCATTTT,CASGGGQGARQPQHF
NA,15,NA,TRBV7-9,TRBJ2-7,TGTGCCAGCAGCTTACTTGACCCTAACTACTACGAGCAGTACTTC,CASSLLDPNYYEQYF
NA,15,TRBD1,TRBV18,TRBJ2-7,TGTGCCAGCTCACCACGACAGGGGGGCCTCGGCGAGCAGTACTTC,CASSPRQGGLGEQYF
NA,15,NA,TRBV7-3,TRBJ1-1,TGTGCCAGCAGCTTAATTCGCCGAGAAAACACTGAAGCTTTCTTT,CASSLIRRENTEAFF
NA,17,NA,TRBV15,TRBJ1-5,TGTGCCACCAGCGGTGGGGCCGGAGGGTATAGCAATCAGCCCCAGCATTTT,CATSGGAGGYSNQPQHF
few,15,NA,TRBV5-1,TRBJ1-1,TGCGCCAGCAGCTTGGGCGGGGTTATTTTGACTGAAGCTTTCTTT,CASSLGGVILTEAFF
NA,16,TRBD2,TRBV15,TRBJ2-1,TGTGCCACCAGCAGCCAAACTAGCGGCCTCTACAATGAGCAGTTCTTC,CATSSQTSGLYNEQFF
once,17,TRBD2,TRBV2,TRBJ2-3,TGTGCCAGCAGTACCCCCCGTAGCGGGAGTGGCACAGATACGCAGTATTTT,CASSTPRSGSGTDTQYF
NA,14,TRBD1,TRBV6-1,TRBJ1-2,TGTGCCAGCAGTGGAGTGACAGGGGCAACAGGCTACACCTTC,CASSGVTGATGYTF
once,19,NA,TRBV7-9,TRBJ2-1,TGTGCCAGCAGCGATTTTAGAGTGGTTCGGGAGTTAAGGGACAATGAGCAGTTCTTC,CASSDFRVVRELRDNEQFF
few,14,TRBD1,TRBV5-4,TRBJ2-7,TGTGCCAGCAGTCAGGACAGGGGGCTCAACGAGCAGTACTTC,CASSQDRGLNEQYF
NA,15,TRBD1,TRBV9,TRBJ1-1,TGTGCCAGCAGCCCAAGACAGGGGGCAAGCACTGAAGCTTTCTTT,CASSPRQGASTEAFF
NA,13,NA,TRBV19,TRBJ1-3,TGTGCCAGCCGTTTCTCCTCTGGAAACACCATATATTTT,CASRFSSGNTIYF
NA,16,TRBD1,TRBV5-1,TRBJ1-1,TGCGCCAGCAGCTTGGAGGGTTCGGGACAGGGCGCTGAAGCTTTCTTT,CASSLEGSGQGAEAFF
once,15,NA,TRBV4-1,TRBJ1-1,TGCGCCAGCAGCCAAGACCTAAGAGTGCCTCCTGAAGCTTTCTTT,CASSQDLRVPPEAFF
few,14,NA,TRBV2,TRBJ1-3,TGTGCCAGCAGTGAAACAGGATTTGGAAACACCATATATTTT,CASSETGFGNTIYF
NA,16,TRBD2,TRBV4-1,TRBJ2-7,TGCGCCAGCAGCCAAATGCTAGCGGGAGGAACCTACGAGCAGTACTTC,CASSQMLAGGTYEQYF
NA,16,TRBD2,TRBV15,TRBJ2-5,TGTGCCACCAGCAGAGATCGGGCTAGCGGGAGGGAGACCCAGTACTTC,CATSRDRASGRETQYF
NA,13,NA,TRBV14,TRBJ2-5,TGTGCCAGCAGCCATAGACTCAAAGAGACCCAGTACTTC,CASSHRLKETQYF